The clone carrying this T cell receptor (beta chain) is medium-sized within its sample. Its antigen is currently unknown. Adaptor-ligated barcode primers were used to amplify TRBV12-4/TRBJ1-2 clonotypes. TCRdb itself ran the multiplex PCR reads through MiXCR, one entry per CDR3 protein. The sample carries some 2,500 distinct CDR3 sequences, 4.5% to 5.5% recorded once. Study-wide results and limits: Tumor memory CD4+ T cell TCR gene usage was found to cluster with blood and lymph node memory CD4+ cells and with lymph node naive CD4+ cells.

V was clipped by 6 bases and J by 1 base, with 9 bases between them. The CDR3 runs to 13 residues. Input material: naive CD4+ T cells sorted from blood. As to subset: naive CD4+ T cells, CD4+CD45RA+CD25-. The origin of this receptor is a female donor with breast cancer. This sequence joins TRBV12-3 or TRBV12-4 and TRBJ1-2; a weak D match, TRBD1 (5 bases). DNA of the CDR3: TGTGCCAGCAGCCCCAGGGATAACTATGGCTACACCTTC. This encodes CASSPRDNYGYTF.